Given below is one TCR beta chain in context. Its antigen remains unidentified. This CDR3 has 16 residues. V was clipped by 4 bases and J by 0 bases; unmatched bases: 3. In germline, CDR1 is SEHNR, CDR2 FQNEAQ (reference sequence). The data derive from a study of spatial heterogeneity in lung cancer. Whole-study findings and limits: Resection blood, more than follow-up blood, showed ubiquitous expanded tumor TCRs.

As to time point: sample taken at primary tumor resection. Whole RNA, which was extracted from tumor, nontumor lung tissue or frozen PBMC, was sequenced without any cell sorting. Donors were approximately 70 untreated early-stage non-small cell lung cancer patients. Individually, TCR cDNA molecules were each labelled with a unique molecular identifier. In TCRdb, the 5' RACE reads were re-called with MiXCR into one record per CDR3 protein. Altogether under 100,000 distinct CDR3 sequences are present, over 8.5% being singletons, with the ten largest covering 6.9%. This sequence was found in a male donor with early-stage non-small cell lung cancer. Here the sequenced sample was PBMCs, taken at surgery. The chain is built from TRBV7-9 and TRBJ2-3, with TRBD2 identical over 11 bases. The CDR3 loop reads CASSSRTSGSTDTQYF. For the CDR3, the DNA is TGTGCCAGCAGCTCAAGGACTAGCGGGAGCACAGATACGCAGTATTTT.